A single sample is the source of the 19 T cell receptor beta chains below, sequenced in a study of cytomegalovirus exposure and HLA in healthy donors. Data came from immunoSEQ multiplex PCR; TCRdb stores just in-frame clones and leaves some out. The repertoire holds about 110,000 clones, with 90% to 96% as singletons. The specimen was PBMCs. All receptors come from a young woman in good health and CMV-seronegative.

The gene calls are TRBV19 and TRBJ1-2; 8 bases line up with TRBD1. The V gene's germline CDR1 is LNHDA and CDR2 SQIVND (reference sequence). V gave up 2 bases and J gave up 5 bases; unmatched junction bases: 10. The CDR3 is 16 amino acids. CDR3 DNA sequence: TGTGCCAGTAGTATATCTCTTCAGGGGGCGCGATATGGCTACACCTTC. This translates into CASSISLQGARYGYTF.

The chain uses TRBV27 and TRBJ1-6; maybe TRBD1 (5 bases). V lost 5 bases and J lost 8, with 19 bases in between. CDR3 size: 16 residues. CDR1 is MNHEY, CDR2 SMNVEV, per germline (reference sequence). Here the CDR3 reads CASSPFPQGLDSPLHF. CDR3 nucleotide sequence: TGTGCCAGCAGTCCTTTCCCTCAGGGTTTGGATTCACCCCTCCACTTT.

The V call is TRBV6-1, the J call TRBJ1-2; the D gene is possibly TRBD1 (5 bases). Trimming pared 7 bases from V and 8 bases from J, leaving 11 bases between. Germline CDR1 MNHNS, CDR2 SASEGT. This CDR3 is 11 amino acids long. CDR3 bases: TGTGCCAGCACCCAGGGAGGAGGCTACACCTTC. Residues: CASTQGGGYTF.

This CDR3 is CASSPGGELAISYEQYF. CDR3 in DNA: TGTGCCAGTAGCCCGGGAGGGGAACTAGCGATTTCCTACGAGCAGTACTTC. The chain carries TRBV19 and TRBJ2-7; 8 positions agree with TRBD2. Trimming took 6 bases from V and 1 from J; bases not matched to a gene: 14. The CDR3 length is 17 residues. Per the germline V gene, CDR1 is LNHDA and CDR2 is SQIVND (reference sequence).

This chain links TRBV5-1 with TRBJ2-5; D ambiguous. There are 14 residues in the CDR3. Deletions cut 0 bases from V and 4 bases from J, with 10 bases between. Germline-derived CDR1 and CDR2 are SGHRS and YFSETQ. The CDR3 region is CASSLGSSGETQYF. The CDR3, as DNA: TGCGCCAGCAGCTTGGGGTCGAGTGGAGAGACCCAGTACTTC.

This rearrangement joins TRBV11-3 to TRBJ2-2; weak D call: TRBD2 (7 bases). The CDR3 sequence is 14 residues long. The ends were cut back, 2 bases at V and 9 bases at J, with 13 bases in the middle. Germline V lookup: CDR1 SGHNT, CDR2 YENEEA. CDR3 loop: CASSLLPGGRELFF. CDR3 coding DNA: TGTGCCAGCAGCTTATTACCGGGGGGCAGGGAGCTGTTTTTT.

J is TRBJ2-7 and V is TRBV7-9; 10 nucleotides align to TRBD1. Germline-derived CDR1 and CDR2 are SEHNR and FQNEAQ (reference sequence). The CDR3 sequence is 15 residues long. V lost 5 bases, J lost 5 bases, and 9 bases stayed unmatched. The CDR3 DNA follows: TGTGCCAGCAGCCACAGACAGGGGGCGATGGACGAGCAGTACTTC. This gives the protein CASSHRQGAMDEQYF.

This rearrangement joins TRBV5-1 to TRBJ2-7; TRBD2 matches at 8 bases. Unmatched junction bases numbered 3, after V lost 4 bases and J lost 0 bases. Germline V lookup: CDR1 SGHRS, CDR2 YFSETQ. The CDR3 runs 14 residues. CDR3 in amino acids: CASSPGGISYEQYF. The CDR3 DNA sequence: TGCGCCAGCAGCCCGGGAGGGATCTCCTACGAGCAGTACTTC. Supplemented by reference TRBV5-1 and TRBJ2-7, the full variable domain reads KAGVTQTPRYLIKTRGQQVTLSCSPISGHRSVSWYQQTPGQGLQFLFEYFSETQRNKGNFPGRFSGRQFSNSRSEMNVSTLELGDSALYLCASSPGGISYEQYFGPGTRLTVT.

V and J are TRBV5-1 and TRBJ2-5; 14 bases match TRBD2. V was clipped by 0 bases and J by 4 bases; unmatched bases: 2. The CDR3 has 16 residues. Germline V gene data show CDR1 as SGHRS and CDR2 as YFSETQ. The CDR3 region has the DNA TGCGCCAGCAGCTTGGGGACTAGCGGGGGGCCAGAGACCCAGTACTTC. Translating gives CASSLGTSGGPETQYF.

CDR3 in DNA: TGTGCCAGTAGTATAACCGGGACAGGGATCTACGAGCAGTACTTC. The encoded protein is CASSITGTGIYEQYF. This rearrangement joins TRBV19 to TRBJ2-7; TRBD1 aligns across 9 bases. V dropped 2 bases and J dropped 3; count of bases not matched to a gene: 5. Germline loops: CDR1 LNHDA, CDR2 SQIVND (reference sequence). The CDR3 length is 15 residues.

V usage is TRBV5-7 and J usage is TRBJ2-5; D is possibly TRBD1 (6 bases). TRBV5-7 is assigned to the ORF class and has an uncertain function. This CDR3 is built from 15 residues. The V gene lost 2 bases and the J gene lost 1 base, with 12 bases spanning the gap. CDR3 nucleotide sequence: TGTGCCAGCAGCTTTCCCCAGGGGACCCAAGAGACCCAGTACTTC. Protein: CASSFPQGTQETQYF.

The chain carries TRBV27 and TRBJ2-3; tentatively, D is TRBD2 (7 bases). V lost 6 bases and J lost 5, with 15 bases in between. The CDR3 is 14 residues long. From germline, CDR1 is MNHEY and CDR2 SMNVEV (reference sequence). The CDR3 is CASRAGGAIDTQYF. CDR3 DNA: TGTGCCAGCAGGGCTGGGGGGGCTATAGATACGCAGTATTTT.

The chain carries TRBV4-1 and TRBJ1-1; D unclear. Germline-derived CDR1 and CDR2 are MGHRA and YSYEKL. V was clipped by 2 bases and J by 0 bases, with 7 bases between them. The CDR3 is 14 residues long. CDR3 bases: TGCGCCAGCAGCCAAAGCCGGTTGAACACTGAAGCTTTCTTT. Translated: CASSQSRLNTEAFF.

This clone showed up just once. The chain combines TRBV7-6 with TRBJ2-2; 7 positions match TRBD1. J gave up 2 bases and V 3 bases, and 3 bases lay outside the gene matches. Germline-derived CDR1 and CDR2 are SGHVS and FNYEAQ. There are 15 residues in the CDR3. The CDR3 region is CASSFGTDNTGELFF. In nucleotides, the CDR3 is TGTGCCAGCAGCTTTGGGACAGACAACACCGGGGAGCTGTTTTTT. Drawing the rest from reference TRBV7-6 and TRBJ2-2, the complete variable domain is GAGVSQSPRYKVTKRGQDVALRCDPISGHVSLYWYRQALGQGPEFLTYFNYEAQQDKSGLPNDRFSAERPEGSISTLTIQRTEQRDSAMYRCASSFGTDNTGELFFGEGSRLTVL.

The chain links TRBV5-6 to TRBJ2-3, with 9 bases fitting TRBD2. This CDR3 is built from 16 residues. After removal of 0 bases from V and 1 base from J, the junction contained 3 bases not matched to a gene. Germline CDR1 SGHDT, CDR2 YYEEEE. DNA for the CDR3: TGTGCCAGCAGCTTGGGGATAGCGGGGGGCACAGATACGCAGTATTTT. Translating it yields CASSLGIAGGTDTQYF.

This CDR3 is CASSIADGGSYEQYF. Written as DNA, the CDR3 is TGTGCCAGTAGTATAGCGGACGGGGGCTCCTACGAGCAGTACTTC. The rearrangement uses TRBV19 and TRBJ2-7; maybe TRBD2 (6 bases). This CDR3 is 15 amino acids long. In germline, CDR1 is LNHDA, CDR2 SQIVND (reference sequence). V was cut by 1 base and J by 0 bases, with 10 bases left in between.

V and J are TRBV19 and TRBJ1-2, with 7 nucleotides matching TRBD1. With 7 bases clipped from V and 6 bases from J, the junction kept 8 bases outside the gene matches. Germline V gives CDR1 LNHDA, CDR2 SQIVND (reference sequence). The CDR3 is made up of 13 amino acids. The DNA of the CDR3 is TGTGCCAGTACCTTGACAGGGATGCATGGCTACACCTTC. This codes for CASTLTGMHGYTF.

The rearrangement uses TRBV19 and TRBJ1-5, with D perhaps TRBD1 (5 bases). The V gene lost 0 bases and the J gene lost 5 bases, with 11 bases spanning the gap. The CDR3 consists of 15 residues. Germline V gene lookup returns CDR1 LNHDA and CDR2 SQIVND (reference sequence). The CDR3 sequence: CASSIDRQGHQPQHF. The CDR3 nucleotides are TGTGCCAGTAGTATAGATCGGCAGGGCCATCAGCCCCAGCATTTT.

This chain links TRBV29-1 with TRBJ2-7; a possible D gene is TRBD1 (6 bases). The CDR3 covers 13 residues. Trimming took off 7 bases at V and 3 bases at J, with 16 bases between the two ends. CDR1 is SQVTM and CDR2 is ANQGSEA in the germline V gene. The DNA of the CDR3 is TGCAGCGCCGCGACAGGCCAAGTCTACGAGCAGTACTTC. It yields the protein CSAATGQVYEQYF.